This TCR beta chain was found in a study of T cell repertoires in cytomegalovirus infection. For the study at large: Both a matching HLA type and CMV infection were indicated by public TCR beta signatures.

In TCRdb, the reads were re-called with MiXCR into one record per CDR3 protein. The data contain 650,000 to 900,000 distinct CDR3 sequences, roughly 29% of them singletons. The CDR3 is made up of 16 amino acids. Germline values: CDR1 MGHRA, CDR2 YSYEKL. The V end was cut by 0 bases, the J end by 0 bases, with 12 bases between. Study results and caveats: Summed frequency of shared TCR beta families picked out CMV carriers who also had the relevant HLA. Clonotypes of TCR beta that were HLA-C-restricted and CMV-specific dominated the ex vivo response.

With regard to this clonotype: What it binds is unknown.

This TCR was sampled from a human donor in good health (CMV status not recorded). Some clones in this sample may be carry-over from other donors' samples. V gene TRBV4-1 combines with J gene TRBJ2-7; a weak D match, TRBD2 (6 bases). This specimen was cultured CD8+ T cells from PBMCs, taken from culture after CMV antigen stimulation. In DNA, the CDR3 is TGCGCCAGCAGCCAAGATTGGCGGGAAGCCTCCTACGAGCAGTACTTC. Translated, it gives CASSQDWREASYEQYF.